This passage covers 30 T cell receptor beta chains from one sample sequenced in a study of patients and donors after allogeneic stem cell transplantation. TCRdb re-derived calls from the RT-PCR reads in MiXCR, one entry per CDR3 protein. Among about 400,000 distinct CDR3 sequences listed, about a sixth were seen once. The sample consisted of blood, either unsorted or a sorted T cell fraction (not recorded which). The receptors shown here come from a human donor who was either an allogeneic HSCT recipient or a stem cell or donor lymphocyte infusion donor (not recorded which). It is not recorded whose cells these are; they may come from a transplant donor.

Many counts were recorded for this clonotype. The chain combines TRBV20-1 with TRBJ1-1, with no clear D. The germline V gene encodes CDR1 DFQATT and CDR2 SNEGSKA (reference sequence). The CDR3 loop spans 12 amino acids. V lost 1 base to trimming and J lost 7 bases, with 10 bases between them. The CDR3 is CSARGGVGEAFF. DNA of the CDR3: TGCAGTGCTAGAGGTGGGGTAGGTGAAGCTTTCTTT.

This clonotype came up a few times. The gene calls are TRBV12-3 or TRBV12-4 and TRBJ2-1, with 8 bases identical to TRBD2. The V gene end was trimmed by 6 bases and the J gene end by 0 bases; junction bases not matched to a gene: 4. This CDR3 spans 15 amino acids. The CDR3 bases are TGTGCCAGCAGACATAGCGGGGCCTCCTACAATGAGCAGTTCTTC. Its translation is CASRHSGASYNEQFF.

V and J are TRBV29-1 and TRBJ2-7; the D gene is possibly TRBD1 (6 bases). The CDR3 runs to 13 residues. Trimming removed 4 bases from V and 3 bases from J, with 13 bases in between. CDR1 and CDR2 from the germline V gene are SQVTM and ANQGSEA. DNA for the CDR3: TGCAGCGTTGCCCCGGACAGAGTCTACGAGCAGTACTTC. Translating gives CSVAPDRVYEQYF.

This clonotype has just a few counts. The chain combines TRBV12-3 or TRBV12-4 with TRBJ2-1, with no clear D. CDR3 size: 12 residues. V was shortened by 7 bases and J by 10 bases, with 14 bases between the two germline ends. Written as DNA, the CDR3 is TGTGCCAGCACCCCCGGTCGGCGCGAGCAGTTCTTC. It translates to CASTPGRREQFF.

This clonotype showed up many times. The chain has TRBV6-1 and TRBJ2-7; the D is unclear. Germline loops: CDR1 MNHNS, CDR2 SASEGT. CDR3 length: 13 residues. The ends were cut back, 6 bases at V and 0 bases at J, with 9 bases in the middle. CDR3 region: CASRARNSYEQYF. For the CDR3, the DNA is TGTGCCAGCAGGGCGCGGAACTCCTACGAGCAGTACTTC.

The V and J genes are TRBV20-1 and TRBJ2-5, with 9 bases fitting TRBD2. With 4 bases clipped from V and 4 bases from J, the junction kept 10 bases outside the gene matches. The CDR3 has 15 residues. Germline V CDR1 and CDR2: DFQATT, SNEGSKA (reference sequence). The CDR3 sequence: CSAIPLAGGRETQYF. CDR3 DNA: TGCAGTGCTATTCCCCTCGCGGGGGGGCGAGAGACCCAGTACTTC.

This clonotype was seen a handful of times. The chain employs TRBV6-1 and TRBJ2-3; perhaps TRBD2 as D (5 bases). In germline, CDR1 is MNHNS, CDR2 SASEGT. There are 14 residues in the CDR3. V shed 6 bases and J shed 1 base, with 11 bases lying between them. The CDR3 DNA sequence: TGTGCCAGCAGGCACACTAGGGGCACAGATACGCAGTATTTT. Its translation: CASRHTRGTDTQYF.

The chain links TRBV5-1 to TRBJ2-1; no reliable D call. Trimming removed 0 bases from V and 5 bases from J, with 15 bases in between. The CDR3 covers 16 residues. Per the germline V gene, CDR1 is SGHRS and CDR2 is YFSETQ. CDR3 loop: CASSLGLLTKDNEQFF. For the CDR3, the DNA is TGCGCCAGCAGCTTGGGGCTGCTGACAAAGGACAATGAGCAGTTCTTC.

This clonotype was counted a few times. The chain links TRBV7-2 to TRBJ2-1; a possible D gene is TRBD1 (6 bases). The germline V and J ends were trimmed by 4 bases and 6 bases, with 13 bases remaining between them. The CDR3 totals 14 residues. Germline V CDR1 and CDR2: SGHTA, FQGNSA. The CDR3 region has the DNA TGTGCCAGCAGCTCGGAAACAGGGCCCAATGAGCAGTTCTTC. The encoded protein is CASSSETGPNEQFF.

This clonotype was seen repeatedly, ten times or more. The rearrangement links TRBV5-1 to TRBJ1-1; D gene unclear. CDR1 SGHRS and CDR2 YFSETQ come from the germline V gene. V was shortened by 0 bases and J by 1 base, with 4 bases between the two germline ends. The CDR3 sequence is 13 residues long. CDR3 residues: CASSLDPNTEAFF. The CDR3 DNA sequence: TGCGCCAGCAGCTTGGATCCGAACACTGAAGCTTTCTTT.

V usage is TRBV20-1 and J usage is TRBJ2-3, with D possibly matching TRBD1 (6 bases). V lost 0 bases and J 7 bases, leaving 11 bases between the germline ends. CDR1 is DFQATT and CDR2 is SNEGSKA in the germline V gene (reference sequence). The length of the CDR3 is 13 residues. The CDR3 nucleotides read TGCAGTGCTAGAGACAGGGGTGGGAATACGCAGTATTTT. Protein sequence: CSARDRGGNTQYF.

This clonotype was picked up a small number of times. The chain has TRBV6-4 and TRBJ2-1; TRBD2 matches 7 bases. Losses at the gene ends were 4 bases for V and 2 bases for J; bases not matched to a gene: 8. The V gene's germline CDR1 is MRHNA and CDR2 SNTAGT. The CDR3 extends over 16 amino acids. CDR3 sequence reads: CASSVAGLGPYNEQFF. In nucleotides, the CDR3 is TGTGCCAGCAGTGTAGCGGGTCTGGGCCCCTACAATGAGCAGTTCTTC.

The chain carries TRBV19 and TRBJ2-3; weak D call: TRBD1 (6 bases). The CDR3 is 15 residues long. Germline CDR1 and CDR2: LNHDA and SQIVND (reference sequence). Between the trimmed V and J ends, which lost 10 bases and 2 bases, there was a span of 19 bases. CDR3: CATADSPMVTDTQYF. The DNA for the CDR3 is TGTGCCACTGCGGACAGTCCCATGGTCACAGATACGCAGTATTTT.

The V gene is TRBV12-5, the J gene TRBJ2-7; the match to TRBD1 covers 10 bases. Germline values: CDR1 LGHNT, CDR2 FRNRAP. The CDR3 extends over 14 amino acids. After removal of 2 bases from V and 6 bases from J, the junction contained 4 bases not matched to a gene. CDR3 sequence: CASGLRDRGAEQYF. As DNA, the CDR3 is TGTGCTAGTGGTTTGAGGGACAGGGGTGCCGAGCAGTACTTC.

This clonotype occurred many times. This chain uses TRBV18 with TRBJ2-1; D ambiguous. This CDR3 contains 11 residues. Germline loops: CDR1 KGHSH, CDR2 LQKENI. V shed 2 bases and J shed 9 bases, with 5 bases lying between them. CDR3 sequence reads: CASSPGVEQFF. DNA of the CDR3: TGTGCCAGCTCACCAGGGGTTGAGCAGTTCTTC.

The chain links TRBV7-2 to TRBJ2-2; 8 bases fit TRBD1. This CDR3 is built from 16 residues. Unmatched junction bases numbered 6, after V lost 5 bases and J lost 1 base. The germline V gene has CDR1 SGHTA and CDR2 FQGNSA. The CDR3 region is CASSATGTGNTGELFF. DNA of the CDR3: TGTGCCAGCAGCGCCACCGGGACAGGGAACACCGGGGAGCTGTTTTTT.

This clonotype was recorded a few times. The chain has TRBV24-1 and TRBJ2-6; 7 bases agree with TRBD1. The CDR3 has 17 residues. Trimming removed 5 bases from V and 0 bases from J; junction bases left unmatched: 6. Per the germline V gene, CDR1 is KGHDR and CDR2 is SFDVKD. The CDR3 DNA follows: TGTGCCACCAGTGGACGGGACAGCCTCTCTGGGGCCAACGTCCTGACTTTC. This sequence encodes CATSGRDSLSGANVLTF.

J is TRBJ1-1 and V is TRBV29-1, with D possibly TRBD1 on 5 matching bases. From germline, CDR1 is SQVTM and CDR2 ANQGSEA. This CDR3 comprises 12 residues. V lost 4 bases to trimming and J lost 1 base, with 7 bases between them. CDR3 coding DNA: TGCAGCGTTGTAGGACAGAACACTGAAGCTTTCTTT. The encoded protein is CSVVGQNTEAFF. Drawing the rest from reference TRBV29-1 and TRBJ1-1, the complete variable domain is SAVISQKPSRDICQRGTSLTIQCQVDSQVTMMFWYRQQPGQSLTLIATANQGSEATYESGFVIDKFPISRPNLTFSTLTVSNMSPEDSSIYLCSVVGQNTEAFFGQGTRLTVV.

V usage is TRBV21-1 and J usage is TRBJ2-7. TRBV21-1 is labeled a pseudogene. CDR3 length: 15 amino acids. The CDR3 here is CASSKSRSSSYEQYF. CDR3 bases: TGTGCCAGCAGCAAATCTAGATCCAGTTCCTACGAGCAGTACTTC.

This sequence joins TRBV7-6 and TRBJ2-7; TRBD2 might be the D (6 bases). The CDR3 extends over 16 amino acids. Germline-derived CDR1 and CDR2 are SGHVS and FNYEAQ. V lost 5 bases to trimming and J lost 7 bases, with 24 bases between them. The CDR3 coding sequence is TGTGCCAGCAGCCCCAGATCCGGGACTTCCCTTCGGGAGCAGTACTTC. Residues: CASSPRSGTSLREQYF.

This clonotype was found many times. This chain connects TRBV12-3 or TRBV12-4 to TRBJ1-2; the D gene is possibly TRBD1 (5 bases). CDR3 size: 17 residues. V lost 0 bases and J 3 bases, leaving 17 bases between the germline ends. Written as DNA, the CDR3 is TGTGCCAGCAGTTTAGCGGGGACTGCCCGTCGCTACTATGGCTACACCTTC. As protein: CASSLAGTARRYYGYTF.

This clonotype has a handful of counts. The J gene is TRBJ2-7, the V gene TRBV3-1; a possible D gene is TRBD2 (5 bases). CDR1 LGHDT and CDR2 YNNKEL come from the germline V gene (reference sequence). There are 20 residues in the CDR3. Trimming cost V 0 bases and J 6 bases, with 30 bases left between them. The CDR3 nucleotides read TGTGCCAGCAGCCAAGAAGGAGCGGTAAGGGCCCGTGGGATTTCAAGCGAGCAGTACTTC. This translates into CASSQEGAVRARGISSEQYF.

The genes are TRBV2 and TRBJ1-1, with D maybe TRBD1 (6 bases). CDR3 size: 12 residues. Germline V lookup: CDR1 SNHLY, CDR2 FYNNEI. Written as DNA, the CDR3 is TGTGCTCGTAATTTAGGGGGGACTGAAGCTTTCTTT. This encodes CARNLGGTEAFF. Full variable domain (remainder filled in from reference TRBV2 and TRBJ1-1): EPEVTQTPSHQVTQMGQEVILRCVPISNHLYFYWYRQILGQKVEFLVSFYNNEISEKSEIFDDQFSVERPDGSNFTLKIRSTKLEDSAMYFCARNLGGTEAFFGQGTRLTVV.

A few counts support this clonotype. CDR3 sequence reads: CASSQDGSGSVGNTIYF. CDR3 in DNA: TGCGCCAGCAGCCAAGACGGTAGTGGGTCAGTTGGAAACACCATATATTTT. This sequence joins TRBV4-1 and TRBJ1-3; D is unclear. The germline gives CDR1 MGHRA, CDR2 YSYEKL. The CDR3 runs 17 residues. V was cut by 0 bases and J by 3 bases, with 15 bases left in between.

This clonotype was observed a few times. The chain carries TRBV20-1 and TRBJ2-1, with D perhaps matching TRBD2 (6 bases). This CDR3 contains 15 residues. Germline CDR1 DFQATT, CDR2 SNEGSKA (reference sequence). V was clipped by 4 bases and J by 0 bases, with 13 bases between them. The CDR3 coding sequence is TGCAGTGCTATCGGGGGACGGAGCTCCTACAATGAGCAGTTCTTC. Translation gives CSAIGGRSSYNEQFF.

The chain employs TRBV11-2 and TRBJ1-2, with a possible D match to TRBD1 (5 bases). In germline, CDR1 is SGHAT, CDR2 FQNNGV. V was clipped by 4 bases and J by 8 bases, with 17 bases between them. This CDR3 has 14 amino acids. This chain's CDR3 is CASSSLRERGGYTF. DNA for the CDR3: TGTGCCAGCAGCTCCCTCAGGGAGAGAGGAGGCTACACCTTC.

This clonotype was detected a few times. V is TRBV29-1 and J is TRBJ2-5, with D possibly TRBD1 on 6 matching bases. Per the germline V gene, CDR1 is SQVTM and CDR2 is ANQGSEA. The length of the CDR3 is 14 residues. Trimming removed 7 bases from V and 3 bases from J, with 18 bases in between. CDR3 nucleotides: TGCAGCGCCGATCCGGCGCAGGGGAAAGAGACCCAGTACTTC. This sequence encodes CSADPAQGKETQYF.

This clonotype was picked up a small number of times. The rearrangement links TRBV19 to TRBJ2-1, with 9 bases matching TRBD1. Germline V gene data show CDR1 as LNHDA and CDR2 as SQIVND (reference sequence). Trimming removed 5 bases from V and 7 bases from J; junction bases left unmatched: 18. The CDR3 has 18 residues. The CDR3 protein is CASSAHLTGTGLLNEQFF. The CDR3 DNA reads TGTGCCAGTAGTGCTCACCTAACCGGGACAGGGCTTCTAAATGAGCAGTTCTTC.

In its sample, this clonotype was seen many times. V gene TRBV12-3 or TRBV12-4 combines with J gene TRBJ2-7; D is undetermined. The V gene lost 1 base and the J gene lost 2 bases, with 9 bases spanning the gap. This CDR3 contains 14 residues. Here the CDR3 DNA reads TGTGCCAGCAGTTTAGGTGTCGGACCCTACGAGCAGTACTTC. It yields the protein CASSLGVGPYEQYF.

The chain recombines TRBV10-3 with TRBJ2-7, with TRBD2 identical over 7 bases. Germline V gene data show CDR1 as ENHRY and CDR2 as SYGVKD. Germline trimming cut 6 bases from V and 3 bases from J; bases unmatched to any gene: 5. The CDR3 length is 13 residues. The CDR3 DNA is TGTGCCATCAGGCCGGGAGGACGCTACGAGCAGTACTTC. It is translated as CAIRPGGRYEQYF.